These 8 T cell receptor beta chains came from one sample sequenced in a study of shared clonotypes between healthy human individuals. Sequencing was performed with immunoSEQ multiplex PCR; in TCRdb, only in-frame clones are kept and a portion is missing. The sample lists roughly 220,000 clones, approximately 70% occurring once. Sequenced material: memory CD4+ T cells sorted from blood. As for subset: CD45RA-negative fraction. These receptor sequences come from a man aged 25-45 years in good health.

The chain combines TRBV27 with TRBJ1-1; the D is unclear. In germline, CDR1 is MNHEY, CDR2 SMNVEV (reference sequence). The CDR3 length is 12 residues. V was trimmed by 6 bases and J by 6 bases, leaving 11 bases between them. CDR3 nucleotides: TGTGCCAGCAGCCCGTCCGGGGCTGAAGCTTTCTTT. This translates into CASSPSGAEAFF.

The rearrangement links TRBV15 to TRBJ2-7, with D maybe TRBD1 (5 bases). The CDR3 extends over 14 amino acids. Per germline, CDR1 LNHNV and CDR2 YYDKDF (reference sequence). Trimming pared 1 base from V and 2 bases from J, leaving 9 bases between. CDR3 coding DNA: TGTGCCACCAGCAGAGGGGGCGGTCCCTACGAGCAGTACTTC. As protein: CATSRGGGPYEQYF.

V gene TRBV7-9 combines with J gene TRBJ2-7; 11 bases map to TRBD2. V lost 2 bases and J lost 0; bases outside the gene matches: 3. Germline V gene lookup returns CDR1 SEHNR and CDR2 FQNEAQ (reference sequence). The CDR3 runs to 16 residues. CDR3 sequence reads: CASSLPGLAGSYEQYF. Written as DNA, the CDR3 is TGTGCCAGCAGCTTACCAGGACTAGCGGGCTCCTACGAGCAGTACTTC.

Notes on this clone: A junction end diverges from the germline sequence, so it may reflect a read error. The same CDR3 also results from other DNA sequences found in this sample. This sequence joins TRBV5-1 and TRBJ2-3, with 7 bases aligning to TRBD2. Germline V gives CDR1 SGHRS, CDR2 YFSETQ. The CDR3 has 14 amino acids. CDR3 sequence: CASSLAGGEDTQYF. DNA for the CDR3: TGCGCCAGCAGCTTGGCGGGAGGAGAAGATACACAGTATTTT.

The chain recombines TRBV6-1 with TRBJ1-5; 8 bases agree with TRBD1. This CDR3 is built from 15 residues. The germline V gene encodes CDR1 MNHNS and CDR2 SASEGT. V was pared by 7 bases and J by 1 base, with 6 bases of the junction left unmatched. CDR3 residues: CASTGGNRSNQPQHF. CDR3 bases: TGTGCCAGCACAGGGGGCAATCGGAGCAATCAGCCCCAGCATTTT.

A remark on this clone: Additional DNA sequences in this sample encode the identical CDR3. The V call is TRBV5-4, the J call TRBJ2-4; TRBD1 is a possible D gene (6 bases). The CDR3 is made up of 15 amino acids. V dropped 4 bases and J dropped 0 bases, with 11 bases sitting between them. From germline, CDR1 is SGHNT and CDR2 YYREEE (reference sequence). The DNA for the CDR3 is TGTGCCAGCAGCAGTGGACAGCTAGCCAAAAACATTCAGTACTTC. As protein: CASSSGQLAKNIQYF.

This chain uses TRBV7-3 with TRBJ2-2; no clear D gene. CDR1 SGHTA and CDR2 FQGTGA come from the germline V gene. The CDR3 totals 15 residues. Between the trimmed V and J ends, which lost 2 bases and 0 bases, there was a span of 7 bases. The CDR3 region is CASSLGVSNTGELFF. Written as DNA, the CDR3 is TGTGCCAGCAGCTTAGGGGTCTCGAACACCGGGGAGCTGTTTTTT.

About this clone itself: It differs at one base from a far larger clone, so likely a read error. This same CDR3 is encoded by further DNA sequences in the sample. J is TRBJ1-2 and V is TRBV6-1, with 11 bases that match TRBD1. The CDR3 is made up of 13 amino acids. Germline V lookup: CDR1 MNHNS, CDR2 SASEGT. DNA of the CDR3: TGTGCCAGCGGGGACAGGGGGATCTATGGTTACACCTTC. This encodes CASGDRGIYGYTF.